The present T cell receptor (beta chain) was sequenced within a study of T cell repertoires in breast cancer. Study-wide background: There were nine healthy control donors. Samples averaged around 500,000 sequences and around 9.5 reads per cell.

Findings and limits, study-wide: This emulsion RT-PCR profile was considered qualitative rather than quantitative.

Unpaired genes were suppressed by blocking oligonucleotides during a second nested PCR. Each CDR3 protein gets one entry after TCRdb re-called the emulsion pairing reads with MiXCR. The sample consists of fewer than 450 distinct CDR3 sequences, approximately 51% of them appearing once. Primers covering all TCR V genes were used in emulsion RT-PCR on CD8+ T cells. The J segment lost 6 bases and the V segment lost 6 bases, leaving 7 bases of the junction unmatched. CDR1 is ENHRY, CDR2 SYGVKD, per germline. The CDR3 loop spans 13 amino acids. Relative to its sample, this clonotype is medium-sized. No antigen is known for it.

This chain links TRBV10-3 with TRBJ2-7; TRBD1 matches at 8 bases. This clonotype originated in a pool of human donors with breast cancer or a healthy control (not recorded which). The sample consisted of CD8+ T cells. CDR3 loop: CAISRRGLGEQYF. CDR3 nucleotides: TGTGCCATCAGCCGCAGGGGGCTCGGCGAGCAGTACTTC.